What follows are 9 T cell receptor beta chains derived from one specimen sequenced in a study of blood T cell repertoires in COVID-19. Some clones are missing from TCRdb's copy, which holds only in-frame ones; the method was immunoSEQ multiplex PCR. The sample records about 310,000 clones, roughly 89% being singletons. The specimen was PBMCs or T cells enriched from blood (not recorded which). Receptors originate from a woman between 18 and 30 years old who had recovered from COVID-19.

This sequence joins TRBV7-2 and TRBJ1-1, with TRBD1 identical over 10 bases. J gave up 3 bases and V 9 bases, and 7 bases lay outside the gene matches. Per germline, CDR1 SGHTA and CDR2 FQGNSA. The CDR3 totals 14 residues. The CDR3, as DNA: TGTGCCAGTAGAGGGACAGGGGTATACACTGAAGCTTTCTTT. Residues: CASRGTGVYTEAFF.

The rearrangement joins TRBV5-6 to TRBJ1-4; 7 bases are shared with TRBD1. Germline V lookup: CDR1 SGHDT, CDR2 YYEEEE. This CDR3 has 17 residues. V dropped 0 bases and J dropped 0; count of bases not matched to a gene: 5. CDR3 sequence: CASSLEQGPSTNEKLFF. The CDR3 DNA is TGTGCCAGCAGCTTGGAACAGGGGCCCTCAACTAATGAAAAACTGTTTTTT.

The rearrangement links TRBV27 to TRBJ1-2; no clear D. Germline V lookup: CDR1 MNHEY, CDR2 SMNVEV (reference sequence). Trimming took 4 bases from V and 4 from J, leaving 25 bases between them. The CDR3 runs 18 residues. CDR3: CASSSDTGPTAPLYGYTF. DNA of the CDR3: TGTGCCAGCAGTTCCGATACTGGGCCGACCGCACCCCTCTATGGCTACACCTTC.

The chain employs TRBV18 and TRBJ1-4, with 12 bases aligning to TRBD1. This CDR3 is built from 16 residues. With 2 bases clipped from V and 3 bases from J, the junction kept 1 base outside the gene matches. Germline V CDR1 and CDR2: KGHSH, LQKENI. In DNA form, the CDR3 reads TGTGCCAGCTCACCAGGGACAGGGGGCCCTAATGAAAAACTGTTTTTT. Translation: CASSPGTGGPNEKLFF.

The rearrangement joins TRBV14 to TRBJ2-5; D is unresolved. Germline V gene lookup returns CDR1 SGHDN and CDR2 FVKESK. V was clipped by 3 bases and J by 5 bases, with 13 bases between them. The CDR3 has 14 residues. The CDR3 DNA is TGTGCCAGCAGCCACGCCGGGTCGTTGGAGACCCAGTACTTC. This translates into CASSHAGSLETQYF.

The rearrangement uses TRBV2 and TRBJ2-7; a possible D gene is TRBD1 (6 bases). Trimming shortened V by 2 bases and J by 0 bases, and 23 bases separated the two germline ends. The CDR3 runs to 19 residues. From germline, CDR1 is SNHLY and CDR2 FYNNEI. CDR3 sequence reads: CASSELSYRQALSSYEQYF. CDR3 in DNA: TGTGCCAGCAGTGAACTTTCTTACCGACAGGCCCTGAGCTCCTACGAGCAGTACTTC.

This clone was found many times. CDR3 DNA sequence: TGTGCCAGCAGTTCGAATGAGCAGTTCTTC. Its translation is CASSSNEQFF. The V and J genes are TRBV2 and TRBJ2-1; no clear D gene. V gave up 5 bases and J gave up 7 bases, with 3 bases separating them. The CDR3 loop spans 10 amino acids. CDR1 and CDR2 from the germline V gene are SNHLY and FYNNEI.

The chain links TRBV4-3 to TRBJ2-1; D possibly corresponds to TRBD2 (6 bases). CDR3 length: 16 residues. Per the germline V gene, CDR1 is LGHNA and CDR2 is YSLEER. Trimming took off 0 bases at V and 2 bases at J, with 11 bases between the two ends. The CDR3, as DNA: TGCGCCAGCAGCCAAGATCGACTAGGCACCTACAATGAGCAGTTCTTC. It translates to CASSQDRLGTYNEQFF.

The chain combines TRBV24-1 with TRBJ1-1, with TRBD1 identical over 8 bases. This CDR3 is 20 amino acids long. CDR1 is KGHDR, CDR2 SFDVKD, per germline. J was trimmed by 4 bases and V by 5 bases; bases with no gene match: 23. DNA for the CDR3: TGTGCCACCAGTGCGTTAGGGATCGGTACAGGGGGTATTTGGGGCACTGAAGCTTTCTTT. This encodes CATSALGIGTGGIWGTEAFF.